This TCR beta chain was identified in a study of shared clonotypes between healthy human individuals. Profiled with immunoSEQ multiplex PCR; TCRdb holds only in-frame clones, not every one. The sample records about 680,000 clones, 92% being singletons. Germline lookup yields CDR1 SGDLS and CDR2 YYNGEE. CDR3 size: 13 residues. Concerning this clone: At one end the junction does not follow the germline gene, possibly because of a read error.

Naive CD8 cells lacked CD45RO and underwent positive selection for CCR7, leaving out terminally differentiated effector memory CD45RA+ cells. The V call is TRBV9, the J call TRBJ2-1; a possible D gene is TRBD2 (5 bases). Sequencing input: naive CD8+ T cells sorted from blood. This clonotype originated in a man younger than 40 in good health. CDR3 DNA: TGTGCCAGTAGCGCTACTGGGTACAATGAGCAGTTCTTC. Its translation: CASSATGYNEQFF.